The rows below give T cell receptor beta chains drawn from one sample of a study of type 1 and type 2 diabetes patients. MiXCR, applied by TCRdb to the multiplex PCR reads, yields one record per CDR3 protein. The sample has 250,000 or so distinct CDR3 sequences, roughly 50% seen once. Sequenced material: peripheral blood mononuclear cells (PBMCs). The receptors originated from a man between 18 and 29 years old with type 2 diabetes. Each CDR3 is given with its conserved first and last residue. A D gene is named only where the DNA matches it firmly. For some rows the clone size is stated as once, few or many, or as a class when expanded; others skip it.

cdr3_aa: CASNSDRANSPLHF
cdr3_nt: TGTGCCAGCAATTCCGACAGGGCGAATTCACCCCTCCACTTT
v_call: TRBV25-1
j_call: TRBJ1-6
clone_size: many
d_call: TRBD1

cdr3_aa: CASRAPTGRETQYF
cdr3_nt: TGTGCCAGCAGAGCCCCGACGGGGAGGGAGACCCAGTACTTC
v_call: TRBV7-3
j_call: TRBJ2-5
clone_size: -
d_call: -

cdr3_aa: CAWSRTGNTEAFF
cdr3_nt: TGTGCCTGGAGTCGGACGGGAAACACTGAAGCTTTCTTT
v_call: TRBV30
j_call: TRBJ1-1
clone_size: -
d_call: -

cdr3_aa: CASSEGVGSGAGELFF
cdr3_nt: TGTGCCAGCAGTGAAGGGGTTGGGAGTGGCGCCGGGGAGCTGTTTTTT
v_call: TRBV6-1
j_call: TRBJ2-2
clone_size: few
d_call: -

cdr3_aa: CASILERVWDSPLHF
cdr3_nt: TGTGCCAGCATCCTCGAGAGGGTTTGGGATTCACCCCTCCACTTT
v_call: TRBV2
j_call: TRBJ1-6
clone_size: -
d_call: -

cdr3_aa: CASSDPRGSSYEQYF
cdr3_nt: TGTGCCAGCAGTGATCCGCGCGGGAGCTCCTACGAGCAGTACTTC
v_call: TRBV2
j_call: TRBJ2-7
clone_size: many
d_call: TRBD2

cdr3_aa: CASSQRPGSPGYEQYF
cdr3_nt: TGTGCCAGCAGCCAAAGGCCGGGGTCACCCGGCTACGAGCAGTACTTC
v_call: TRBV14
j_call: TRBJ2-7
clone_size: -
d_call: -

cdr3_aa: CASSQVGLAGGPLQETQYF
cdr3_nt: TGTGCCAGCAGCCAAGTCGGGCTAGCGGGGGGACCTCTACAAGAGACCCAGTACTTC
v_call: TRBV4-2
j_call: TRBJ2-5
clone_size: -
d_call: TRBD2

cdr3_aa: CASSRAARVYNEQFF
cdr3_nt: TGTGCCAGCAGTAGGGCAGCGAGGGTCTACAATGAGCAGTTCTTC
v_call: TRBV25-1
j_call: TRBJ2-1
clone_size: few
d_call: -

cdr3_aa: CSAPDRSQETQYF
cdr3_nt: TGCAGTGCTCCGGACCGGTCCCAAGAGACCCAGTACTTC
v_call: TRBV20-1
j_call: TRBJ2-5
clone_size: -
d_call: -

cdr3_aa: CASSSSGGYNEQFF
cdr3_nt: TGTGCCAGCAGCTCTAGCGGGGGTTACAATGAGCAGTTCTTC
v_call: TRBV7-9
j_call: TRBJ2-1
clone_size: few
d_call: TRBD2

cdr3_aa: CASSMVTDYNEQFF
cdr3_nt: TGTGCCAGTAGTATGGTGACAGACTACAATGAGCAGTTCTTC
v_call: TRBV19
j_call: TRBJ2-1
clone_size: many
d_call: -

cdr3_aa: CATSRDRNYGYTF
cdr3_nt: TGTGCCACCAGCAGAGACAGGAACTATGGCTACACCTTC
v_call: TRBV15
j_call: TRBJ1-2
clone_size: many
d_call: -

cdr3_aa: CASSFGGANVLTF
cdr3_nt: TGTGCCAGCAGCTTTGGTGGGGCCAACGTCCTGACTTTC
v_call: TRBV11-2
j_call: TRBJ2-6
clone_size: -
d_call: -

cdr3_aa: CASSENRWGRVRETQYF
cdr3_nt: TGCGCCAGCAGCGAGAATCGATGGGGTCGGGTCAGAGAGACCCAGTACTTC
v_call: TRBV5-1
j_call: TRBJ2-5
clone_size: few
d_call: -

cdr3_aa: CAWTHAAGGLEKLFF
cdr3_nt: TGTGCCTGGACCCACGCGGCAGGGGGCTTAGAAAAACTGTTTTTT
v_call: TRBV30
j_call: TRBJ1-4
clone_size: -
d_call: TRBD1

cdr3_aa: CATGISYTDTQYF
cdr3_nt: TGTGCGACTGGGATCAGCTACACAGATACGCAGTATTTT
v_call: TRBV7-7
j_call: TRBJ2-3
clone_size: -
d_call: -

cdr3_aa: CASSLSVGTGSGANVLTF
cdr3_nt: TGTGCCAGCAGCTTAAGTGTGGGGACAGGCTCTGGGGCCAACGTCCTGACTTTC
v_call: TRBV7-8
j_call: TRBJ2-6
clone_size: many
d_call: TRBD1

cdr3_aa: CATSDDPRLAGEETQYF
cdr3_nt: TGTGCCACCAGTGATGACCCTCGACTAGCGGGAGAAGAGACCCAGTACTTC
v_call: TRBV24-1
j_call: TRBJ2-5
clone_size: -
d_call: TRBD2

cdr3_aa: CAWSVPGSSGYTF
cdr3_nt: TGTGCCTGGAGTGTCCCCGGTTCTAGTGGCTACACCTTC
v_call: TRBV30
j_call: TRBJ1-2
clone_size: many
d_call: -

cdr3_aa: CSVRGTSGRVANEQFF
cdr3_nt: TGCAGCGTTCGCGGGACTAGCGGGAGGGTTGCCAATGAGCAGTTCTTC
v_call: TRBV29-1
j_call: TRBJ2-1
clone_size: -
d_call: TRBD2

cdr3_aa: CATSRGGTGRYGYTF
cdr3_nt: TGTGCCACCAGCAGAGGGGGGACGGGGCGATACGGCTACACCTTC
v_call: TRBV15
j_call: TRBJ1-2
clone_size: -
d_call: -

cdr3_aa: CASSDLAAEGYNEQFF
cdr3_nt: TGTGCCAGCAGTGACTTAGCGGCGGAAGGGTACAATGAGCAGTTCTTC
v_call: TRBV2
j_call: TRBJ2-1
clone_size: -
d_call: -

cdr3_aa: CSARESGRVNEQYF
cdr3_nt: TGCAGTGCTAGAGAGTCGGGCAGGGTGAACGAGCAGTACTTC
v_call: TRBV20-1
j_call: TRBJ2-7
clone_size: -
d_call: -

cdr3_aa: CASSHWGGRGSSSQYQETQYF
cdr3_nt: TGTGCCAGCAGCCATTGGGGCGGCAGGGGCAGTAGTAGCCAGTACCAAGAGACCCAGTACTTC
v_call: TRBV14
j_call: TRBJ2-5
clone_size: few
d_call: -

cdr3_aa: CASSSAGPHQPQHF
cdr3_nt: TGTGCCAGCAGTTCCGCGGGGCCGCATCAGCCCCAGCATTTT
v_call: TRBV27
j_call: TRBJ1-5
clone_size: -
d_call: -

cdr3_aa: CASSLDRRGRGDTQYF
cdr3_nt: TGTGCCAGCAGCTTAGATCGAAGGGGGCGTGGAGATACGCAGTATTTT
v_call: TRBV7-8
j_call: TRBJ2-3
clone_size: few
d_call: TRBD1

cdr3_aa: CASSLGDRHYNSPLHF
cdr3_nt: TGTGCCAGCAGCTTGGGGGACAGGCATTATAATTCACCCCTCCACTTT
v_call: TRBV5-5
j_call: TRBJ1-6
clone_size: -
d_call: TRBD1

cdr3_aa: CASTKGAQTEAFF
cdr3_nt: TGTGCCAGCACCAAAGGGGCGCAAACTGAAGCTTTCTTT
v_call: TRBV5-4
j_call: TRBJ1-1
clone_size: -
d_call: -

cdr3_aa: CASSEQGTLWRAQYF
cdr3_nt: TGTGCCAGCAGTGAACAGGGGACCCTTTGGAGAGCCCAGTACTTC
v_call: TRBV6-1
j_call: TRBJ2-5
clone_size: few
d_call: -

cdr3_aa: CASSLKAGGYEQYF
cdr3_nt: TGTGCCAGCAGCTTAAAAGCAGGGGGGTACGAGCAGTACTTC
v_call: TRBV7-2
j_call: TRBJ2-7
clone_size: few
d_call: -

cdr3_aa: CASMPGQGNTGELFF
cdr3_nt: TGTGCCAGCATGCCGGGACAGGGTAACACCGGGGAGCTGTTTTTT
v_call: TRBV2
j_call: TRBJ2-2
clone_size: -
d_call: TRBD1

cdr3_aa: CASSRDPKAYYNEQFF
cdr3_nt: TGTGCTAGCTCGCGGGACCCAAAAGCTTACTACAATGAGCAGTTCTTC
v_call: TRBV27
j_call: TRBJ2-1
clone_size: -
d_call: -

cdr3_aa: CASSQLKGEYGYTF
cdr3_nt: TGCGCCAGCAGCCAATTAAAGGGAGAGTATGGCTACACCTTC
v_call: TRBV4-3
j_call: TRBJ1-2
clone_size: few
d_call: -

cdr3_aa: CASSLSWGRQGYTF
cdr3_nt: TGTGCCAGCAGTTTATCGTGGGGGAGGCAAGGCTACACCTTC
v_call: TRBV28
j_call: TRBJ1-2
clone_size: few
d_call: -

cdr3_aa: CAWTKKSQGNTEAFF
cdr3_nt: TGTGCCTGGACGAAAAAAAGTCAGGGGAACACTGAAGCTTTCTTT
v_call: TRBV30
j_call: TRBJ1-1
clone_size: -
d_call: -

cdr3_aa: CSARGENTRELFF
cdr3_nt: TGCAGTGCTAGGGGGGAGAACACCCGGGAGCTGTTTTTT
v_call: TRBV20-1
j_call: TRBJ2-2
clone_size: few
d_call: -

cdr3_aa: CASTEGFRTSGRNEQFF
cdr3_nt: TGTGCCAGCACCGAGGGGTTCCGCACTAGCGGGAGAAATGAGCAGTTCTTC
v_call: TRBV2
j_call: TRBJ2-1
clone_size: once
d_call: TRBD2

cdr3_aa: CATSRDRADRVTDTQYF
cdr3_nt: TGTGCCACCAGCAGAGATCGGGCAGACCGAGTCACAGATACGCAGTATTTT
v_call: TRBV15
j_call: TRBJ2-3
clone_size: few
d_call: -

cdr3_aa: CASSKYNPPRSGPNQPQHF
cdr3_nt: TGTGCCAGCAGTAAATACAATCCGCCTCGATCAGGTCCCAATCAGCCCCAGCATTTT
v_call: TRBV2
j_call: TRBJ1-5
clone_size: few
d_call: -

cdr3_aa: CAWSAGRRDTQYF
cdr3_nt: TGTGCCTGGAGTGCCGGACGACGAGATACGCAGTATTTT
v_call: TRBV30
j_call: TRBJ2-3
clone_size: -
d_call: -

cdr3_aa: CASSIGQVNQPQHF
cdr3_nt: TGTGCCAGCAGTATAGGACAGGTAAATCAGCCCCAGCATTTT
v_call: TRBV27
j_call: TRBJ1-5
clone_size: few
d_call: TRBD1

cdr3_aa: CSARDWDYEQYF
cdr3_nt: TGCAGTGCTAGAGACTGGGACTACGAGCAGTACTTC
v_call: TRBV20-1
j_call: TRBJ2-7
clone_size: -
d_call: -

cdr3_aa: CASSRTIGQPQHF
cdr3_nt: TGCGCCAGCAGCCGGACCATAGGTCAGCCCCAGCATTTT
v_call: TRBV4-3
j_call: TRBJ1-5
clone_size: -
d_call: -

cdr3_aa: CSVRGTGYTYEQYF
cdr3_nt: TGCAGCGTCCGAGGGACAGGGTACACCTACGAGCAGTACTTC
v_call: TRBV29-1
j_call: TRBJ2-7
clone_size: few
d_call: TRBD1

cdr3_aa: CASSFAVLSYGYTF
cdr3_nt: TGTGCCAGCAGTTTCGCGGTCCTGAGCTATGGCTACACCTTC
v_call: TRBV7-2
j_call: TRBJ1-2
clone_size: -
d_call: -

cdr3_aa: CASSRGLAGAKEQYF
cdr3_nt: TGTGCCAGCAGTCGAGGACTAGCGGGAGCGAAAGAGCAGTACTTC
v_call: TRBV2
j_call: TRBJ2-7
clone_size: many
d_call: TRBD2

cdr3_aa: CASSDGLAGGELFF
cdr3_nt: TGTGCCAGCAGCGACGGACTAGCGGGCGGGGAGCTGTTTTTT
v_call: TRBV7-6
j_call: TRBJ2-2
clone_size: -
d_call: TRBD2

cdr3_aa: CASKSPGQAYEQYF
cdr3_nt: TGTGCCAGCAAGTCCCCTGGACAGGCCTACGAGCAGTACTTC
v_call: TRBV28
j_call: TRBJ2-7
clone_size: few
d_call: TRBD1

cdr3_aa: CASSLVPDIPHGGKSDEQYF
cdr3_nt: TGTGCCAGCAGCTTAGTACCCGATATCCCCCACGGGGGGAAGTCGGACGAGCAGTACTTC
v_call: TRBV7-2
j_call: TRBJ2-7
clone_size: -
d_call: TRBD2

cdr3_aa: CASTRPGASGSYNEQFF
cdr3_nt: TGTGCCAGTACCCGGCCGGGGGCTAGCGGTAGTTACAATGAGCAGTTCTTC
v_call: TRBV19
j_call: TRBJ2-1
clone_size: -
d_call: -

cdr3_aa: CAWDRGNEQFF
cdr3_nt: TGTGCCTGGGATCGGGGGAATGAGCAGTTCTTC
v_call: TRBV30
j_call: TRBJ2-1
clone_size: -
d_call: -

cdr3_aa: CATSDETGGSTQETQYF
cdr3_nt: TGTGCCACCAGTGATGAGACGGGGGGGTCTACTCAAGAGACCCAGTACTTC
v_call: TRBV24-1
j_call: TRBJ2-5
clone_size: -
d_call: TRBD2

cdr3_aa: CASRIGESYEQYF
cdr3_nt: TGTGCCAGCAGAATCGGGGAATCCTACGAGCAGTACTTC
v_call: TRBV27
j_call: TRBJ2-7
clone_size: -
d_call: -

cdr3_aa: CSARKRDASTDTQYF
cdr3_nt: TGCAGTGCTCGCAAGCGGGATGCTAGCACAGATACGCAGTATTTT
v_call: TRBV20-1
j_call: TRBJ2-3
clone_size: -
d_call: TRBD2

cdr3_aa: CSAREPGLAPYEQYF
cdr3_nt: TGCAGTGCTAGAGAACCGGGACTAGCTCCCTACGAGCAGTACTTC
v_call: TRBV20-1
j_call: TRBJ2-7
clone_size: -
d_call: TRBD2

cdr3_aa: CASSSRVRGRTDTQYF
cdr3_nt: TGCGCCAGCAGCTCTCGGGTGCGGGGGCGCACAGATACGCAGTATTTT
v_call: TRBV5-1
j_call: TRBJ2-3
clone_size: -
d_call: -

cdr3_aa: CASSLIRETQYF
cdr3_nt: TGTGCCAGCAGTCTTATACGAGAGACCCAGTACTTC
v_call: TRBV6-6
j_call: TRBJ2-5
clone_size: -
d_call: -